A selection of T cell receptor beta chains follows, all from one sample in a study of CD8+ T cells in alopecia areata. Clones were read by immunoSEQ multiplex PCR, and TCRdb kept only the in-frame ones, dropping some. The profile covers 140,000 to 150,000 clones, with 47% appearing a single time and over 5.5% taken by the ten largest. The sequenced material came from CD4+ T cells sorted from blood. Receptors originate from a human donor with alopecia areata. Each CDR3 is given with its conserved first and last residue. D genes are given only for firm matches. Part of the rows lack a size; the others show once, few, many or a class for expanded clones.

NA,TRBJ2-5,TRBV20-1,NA,TGCAGTGTGGGGACTGGGGGGACCCAGTACTTC,CSVGTGGTQYF
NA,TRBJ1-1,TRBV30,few,TGTGCCTGGACCCGCCGCAGCCAGAACACTGAAGCTTTCTTT,CAWTRRSQNTEAFF
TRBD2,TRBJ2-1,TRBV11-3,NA,TGTGCCAGCAGCTTCCGGGTGGTAGCGGGAGCGGGGGAGCAGTTCTTC,CASSFRVVAGAGEQFF
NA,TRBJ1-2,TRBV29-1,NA,TGCAGCGTTGCCAAAAGAAGCCTTGGCTACACCTTC,CSVAKRSLGYTF
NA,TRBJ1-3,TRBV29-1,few,TGCAGCGCCAGTGCCTCCTCTGGAAACACCATATATTTT,CSASASSGNTIYF
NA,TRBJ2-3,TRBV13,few,TGTGCCAGCAGCTCCTACTGGACCACAGATACGCAGTATTTT,CASSSYWTTDTQYF
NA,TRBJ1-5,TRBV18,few,TGTGCCAGCTCACCTGGGAGCAATCAGCCCCAGCATTTT,CASSPGSNQPQHF
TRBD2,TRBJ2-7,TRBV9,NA,TGTGCCAGCAGCGCCCACCCATTTAGCGGGAGGTCTCACGCGCCCTTCTACGAGCAGTACTTC,CASSAHPFSGRSHAPFYEQYF
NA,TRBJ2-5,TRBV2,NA,TGTGCCAGCAGTGAGGAGGGGCTAGAGACCCAGTACTTC,CASSEEGLETQYF
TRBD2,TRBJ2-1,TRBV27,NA,TGTGCCAGCAGTGTAAGCGGGAGGGGTGGCAATGAGCAGTTCTTC,CASSVSGRGGNEQFF
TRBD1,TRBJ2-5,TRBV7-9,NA,TGTGCCAGCAGCTTAGGGACGGGACAGGTCACGCAGACCCAGTACTTC,CASSLGTGQVTQTQYF
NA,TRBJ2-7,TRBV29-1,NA,TGCAGCGTTGAGGGTCCAGGGTTGCACGAGCAGTACTTC,CSVEGPGLHEQYF
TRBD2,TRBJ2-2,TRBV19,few,TGTGCCAGTAGTCTCACTAGCGGAGCGAACACCGGGGAGCTGTTTTTT,CASSLTSGANTGELFF
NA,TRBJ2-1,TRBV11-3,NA,TGTGCCAGCAGGGGGGACTGGAACAATGAGCAGTTCTTC,CASRGDWNNEQFF
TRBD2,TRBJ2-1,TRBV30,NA,TGTGCCTGGAGTGGGGCAGGCGGGAGGAGAGTGGGTGGGGATGAGCAGTTCTTC,CAWSGAGGRRVGGDEQFF
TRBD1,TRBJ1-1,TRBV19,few,TGTGCCAGTAGTATATCAGGGGGCCAGACTGAAGCTTTCTTT,CASSISGGQTEAFF
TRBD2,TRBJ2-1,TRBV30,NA,TGTGCCTGGAGTCCCACGACTAGCGGGAGACAGTTCTTC,CAWSPTTSGRQFF
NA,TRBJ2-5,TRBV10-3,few,TGTGCCATCAGTGAGTCGACAGCGACTCAAGAGACCCAGTACTTC,CAISESTATQETQYF
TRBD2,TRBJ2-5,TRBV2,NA,TGTGCCAGCGGTGTTACTAGCGGGTTACAAGAGACCCAGTACTTC,CASGVTSGLQETQYF
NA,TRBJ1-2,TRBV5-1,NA,TGCGCCAGCAGCTTGGGAGCCAACTATGGCTACACCTTC,CASSLGANYGYTF
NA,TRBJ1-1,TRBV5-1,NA,TGCGCCAGCAGTTATAACGACGGGTACACTGAAGCTTTCTTT,CASSYNDGYTEAFF
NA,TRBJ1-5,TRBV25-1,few,TGTGCCAGCAGTCGCCGGGGCAGCAATCAGCCCCAGCATTTT,CASSRRGSNQPQHF
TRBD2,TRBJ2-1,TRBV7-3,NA,TGTGCCAGCAGCTCCCTCTCGGGAGGGAGGGGAGGGTACAATGAGCAGTTCTTC,CASSSLSGGRGGYNEQFF
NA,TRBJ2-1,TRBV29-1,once,TGCAGCGTTCCACCGGGACCCGGAATCTCCTACAATGAGCAGTTCTTC,CSVPPGPGISYNEQFF
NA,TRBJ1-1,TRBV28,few,TGTGCCAGCGGTTCCGTGAACCGGGGAGCTTTCTTT,CASGSVNRGAFF
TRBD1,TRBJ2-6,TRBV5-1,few,TGCGCCAGCAGCTTACCGGGACAGGGGGCCAACGTCCTGACTTTC,CASSLPGQGANVLTF
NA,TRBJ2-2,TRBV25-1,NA,TGTGCCAGCAGTCAACCCACTGGAACCGGGGAGCTGTTTTTT,CASSQPTGTGELFF
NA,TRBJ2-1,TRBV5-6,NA,TGTGCCAGCAGTCAAGGCGGGCGTGAGCAGTTCTTC,CASSQGGREQFF